This T cell receptor beta chain was observed in a study of cytomegalovirus exposure and HLA in healthy donors. PCR amplification relied on 60 Vbeta primers (plus 13 Jbeta primers). Clones were read by immunoSEQ multiplex PCR, and TCRdb kept only the in-frame ones, dropping some. The repertoire consists of tens of thousands of clones, with just under 70% occurring once and the leading ten covering 2.7%. The specimen sequenced was PBMCs. The receptor comes from a man aged 50 or older in good health and CMV-seronegative.

CDR3 loop: CASSLQGASFGEQYF. CDR3 bases: TGCGCCAGCAGCTTGCAGGGGGCGAGCTTCGGCGAGCAGTACTTC. The chain has TRBV5-1 and TRBJ2-7; 8 nucleotides align to TRBD1. The CDR3 is made up of 15 amino acids. Germline trimming cut 1 base from V and 6 bases from J; bases unmatched to any gene: 9. Germline CDR1 SGHRS, CDR2 YFSETQ.